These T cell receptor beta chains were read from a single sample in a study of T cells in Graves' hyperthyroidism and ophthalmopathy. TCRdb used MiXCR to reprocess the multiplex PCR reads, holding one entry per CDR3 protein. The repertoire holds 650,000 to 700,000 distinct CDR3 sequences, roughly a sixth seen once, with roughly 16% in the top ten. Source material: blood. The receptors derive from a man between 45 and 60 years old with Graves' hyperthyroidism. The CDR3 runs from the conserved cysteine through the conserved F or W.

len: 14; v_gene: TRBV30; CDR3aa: CAWRMHGQGAEAFF
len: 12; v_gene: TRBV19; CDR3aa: CASGQGHTEAFF
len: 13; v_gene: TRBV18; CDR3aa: CASSQGRDTEAFF
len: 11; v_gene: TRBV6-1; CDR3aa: CASSLDGKAFF
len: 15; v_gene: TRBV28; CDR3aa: CASSFPRPGREGYTF
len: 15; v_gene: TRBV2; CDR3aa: CASSAVPGNSNEQYF
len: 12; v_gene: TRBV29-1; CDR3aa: CSVAAGNYGYTF
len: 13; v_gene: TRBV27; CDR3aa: CASSLGRSDGYTF
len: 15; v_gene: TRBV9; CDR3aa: CASSVDGWSTDTQYF
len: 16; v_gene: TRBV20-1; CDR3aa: CSASDRGGSSYNEQFF
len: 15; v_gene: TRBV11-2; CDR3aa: CASSLVTSGIHEQFF
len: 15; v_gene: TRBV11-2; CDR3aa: CASRSITGKIYEQYF
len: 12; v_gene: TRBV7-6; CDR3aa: CASSLPSNTIYF